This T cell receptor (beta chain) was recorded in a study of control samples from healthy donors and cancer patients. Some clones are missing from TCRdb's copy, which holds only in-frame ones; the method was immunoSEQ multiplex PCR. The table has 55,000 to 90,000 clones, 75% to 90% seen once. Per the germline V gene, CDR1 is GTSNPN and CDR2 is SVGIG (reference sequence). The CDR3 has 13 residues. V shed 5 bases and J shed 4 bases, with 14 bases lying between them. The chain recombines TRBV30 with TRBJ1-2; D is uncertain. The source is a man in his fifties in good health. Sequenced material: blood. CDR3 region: CAWDSGRVYGYTF. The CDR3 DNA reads TGTGCCTGGGATTCCGGACGGGTCTATGGCTACACCTTC.